This passage covers 10 T cell receptor beta chains from one sample sequenced in a study of blood T cell repertoires in COVID-19. The protocol was immunoSEQ multiplex PCR, while the TCRdb copy is restricted to in-frame clones and leaves out a portion. This sample has roughly 90,000 clones, with approximately 85% found just once. The sequenced sample was peripheral blood. The receptors shown here come from a woman older than 75 with COVID-19, enrolled during active disease.

The CDR3, as DNA: TGTGCCAGCAGCCTAGATTATAGGACTAGCGGAAGCACAGATACGCAGTATTTT. It encodes CASSLDYRTSGSTDTQYF. This sequence joins TRBV7-9 and TRBJ2-3; 10 bases map to TRBD2. The CDR3 covers 18 residues. Per the germline V gene, CDR1 is SEHNR and CDR2 is FQNEAQ (reference sequence). Trimming cost V 5 bases and J 0 bases; bases outside gene matches: 11. The variable domain in full, with the rest retrieved from reference TRBV7-9 and TRBJ2-3, is DTGVSQNPRHKITKRGQNVTFRCDPISEHNRLYWYRQTLGQGPEFLTYFQNEAQLEKSRLLSDRFSAERPKGSFSTLEIQRTEQGDSAMYLCASSLDYRTSGSTDTQYFGPGTRLTVL.

The genes are TRBV11-2 and TRBJ2-5; 7 positions match TRBD2. The CDR3 contains 15 residues. CDR1 SGHAT and CDR2 FQNNGV come from the germline V gene. V lost 5 bases to trimming and J lost 0 bases; unmatched junction nucleotides: 6. CDR3: CASSLVGRNQETQYF. CDR3 DNA sequence: TGTGCCAGCAGCCTGGTCGGGAGGAACCAAGAGACCCAGTACTTC.

This chain links TRBV2 with TRBJ2-5; 7 bases map to TRBD2. The trim removed 7 bases at V and 5 bases at J, leaving 7 bases unmatched. The CDR3 spans 13 residues. Germline assignment: CDR1 SNHLY and CDR2 FYNNEI. The CDR3 sequence is CASKRGSGETQYF. For the CDR3, the DNA is TGTGCCAGCAAGCGGGGCTCCGGGGAGACCCAGTACTTC. Filled out from reference TRBV2 and TRBJ2-5, the complete variable domain reads EPEVTQTPSHQVTQMGQEVILRCVPISNHLYFYWYRQILGQKVEFLVSFYNNEISEKSEIFDDQFSVERPDGSNFTLKIRSTKLEDSAMYFCASKRGSGETQYFGPGTRLLVL.

The J gene is TRBJ2-2, the V gene TRBV28; the D is unclear. Germline CDR1 is MDHEN and CDR2 is SYDVKM. V lost 3 bases and J lost 1, with 3 bases in between. The CDR3 length is 13 residues. Here the CDR3 reads CASSFQNTGELFF. Here the CDR3 DNA reads TGTGCCAGCAGTTTTCAGAACACCGGGGAGCTGTTTTTT.

This clone turned up a few times. V gene TRBV5-8 combines with J gene TRBJ2-1, with D unclear. The CDR3 totals 11 residues. Between the trimmed V and J ends, which lost 4 bases and 12 bases, there was a span of 11 bases. The germline gives CDR1 SGHTS, CDR2 YDEGEE. The CDR3 protein is CASSRTTGQFF. The CDR3 bases are TGTGCCAGCAGCCGTACCACGGGGCAGTTCTTC. Full variable domain (rest looked up from reference TRBV5-8 and TRBJ2-1): EAGVTQSPTHLIKTRGQQATLRCSPISGHTSVYWYQQALGLGLQFLLWYDEGEERNRGNFPPRFSGRQFPNYSSELNVNALELEDSALYLCASSRTTGQFFGPGTRLTVL.

This clone was seen a few times. The J gene is TRBJ1-3, the V gene TRBV18; D is perhaps TRBD1 (5 bases). V lost 1 base, J lost 3 bases, and 13 bases lay in between. Germline V lookup: CDR1 KGHSH, CDR2 LQKENI. The CDR3 extends over 16 amino acids. The chain's CDR3 is CASSPRGGRNGNTIYF. The CDR3 DNA follows: TGTGCCAGCTCACCACGGGGGGGAAGGAATGGAAACACCATATATTTT.

The rearrangement links TRBV30 to TRBJ2-1; 11 bases agree with TRBD2. V gave up 0 bases and J gave up 0 bases; unmatched junction bases: 10. The CDR3 consists of 19 residues. Germline lookup yields CDR1 GTSNPN and CDR2 SVGIG (reference sequence). The CDR3 reads CAWSVLSASGRRSYNEQFF. CDR3 DNA: TGTGCCTGGAGTGTACTTTCCGCTAGCGGGAGGCGCTCCTACAATGAGCAGTTCTTC.

J is TRBJ2-6 and V is TRBV28; a possible D gene is TRBD1 (6 bases). CDR1 and CDR2 (germline): MDHEN, SYDVKM. The CDR3 has 13 amino acids. With 3 bases removed from V and 8 bases from J, the gap between germline ends came to 8 bases. CDR3 region: CASSFWGPNVLTF. DNA of the CDR3: TGTGCCAGCAGTTTTTGGGGGCCCAACGTCCTGACTTTC.

The chain recombines TRBV27 with TRBJ2-2, with 8 bases identical to TRBD2. This CDR3 region has 13 residues. From germline, CDR1 is MNHEY and CDR2 SMNVEV (reference sequence). With V trimmed by 8 bases and J by 10 bases, 9 bases remained unmatched. CDR3 in amino acids: CASRGLALEELFF. DNA of the CDR3: TGTGCCAGCCGCGGACTAGCCCTAGAGGAGCTGTTTTTT.

V gene TRBV10-1 combines with J gene TRBJ2-1; D gene uncertain. Germline CDR1 and CDR2: WNHNN and SYGVQD (reference sequence). The V end lost 5 bases, the J end lost 4 bases, and 12 bases lay between the germline ends. This CDR3 comprises 14 residues. CDR3: CASSLSRGYNEQFF. The DNA for the CDR3 is TGCGCCAGCAGTTTGTCCCGAGGTTACAATGAGCAGTTCTTC.